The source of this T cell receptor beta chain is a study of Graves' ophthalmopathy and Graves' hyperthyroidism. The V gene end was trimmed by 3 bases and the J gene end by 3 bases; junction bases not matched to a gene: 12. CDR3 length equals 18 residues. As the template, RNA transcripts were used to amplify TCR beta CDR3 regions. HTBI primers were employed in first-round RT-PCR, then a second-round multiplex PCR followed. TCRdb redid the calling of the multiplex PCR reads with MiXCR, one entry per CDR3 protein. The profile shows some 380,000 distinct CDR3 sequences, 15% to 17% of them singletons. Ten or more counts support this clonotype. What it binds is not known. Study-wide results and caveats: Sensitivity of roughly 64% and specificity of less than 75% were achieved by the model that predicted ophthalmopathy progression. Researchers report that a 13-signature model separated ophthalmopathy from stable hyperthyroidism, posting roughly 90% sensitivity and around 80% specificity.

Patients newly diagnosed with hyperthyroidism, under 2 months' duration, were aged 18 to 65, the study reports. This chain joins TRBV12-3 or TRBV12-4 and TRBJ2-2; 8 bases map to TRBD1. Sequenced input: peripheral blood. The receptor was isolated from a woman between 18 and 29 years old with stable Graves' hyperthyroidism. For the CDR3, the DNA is TGTGCCAGCAGTTTCGACAGGGGTTTAGTGTGGGACACCGGGGAGCTGTTTTTT. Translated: CASSFDRGLVWDTGELFF.